Listed here are 10 T cell receptor beta chains from one sample, sequenced in a study of cytomegalovirus exposure and HLA in healthy donors. The table came from immunoSEQ multiplex PCR; TCRdb's copy has only in-frame clones and leaves some out. The data hold just under 75,000 clones, with 94% observed a single time. Sequencing was carried out using PBMCs. Every receptor here comes from a woman in her late teens or twenties in good health and CMV-seropositive.

V and J are TRBV11-2 and TRBJ1-5; 7 nucleotides line up with TRBD1. From germline, CDR1 is SGHAT and CDR2 FQNNGV. CDR3 size: 15 residues. V dropped 5 bases and J dropped 6; count of bases not matched to a gene: 10. The CDR3 region is CASSPTGAVSQPQHF. CDR3 DNA sequence: TGTGCCAGCAGCCCCACAGGGGCCGTGAGTCAGCCCCAGCATTTT.

The J gene is TRBJ2-1, the V gene TRBV29-1; possibly TRBD1 for D (5 bases). With 6 bases removed from V and 3 bases from J, the gap between germline ends came to 9 bases. The length of the CDR3 is 12 residues. Germline V gene sequence: CDR1 SQVTM, CDR2 ANQGSEA. The CDR3 DNA reads TGCAGCGTAGACGACAGCTACAATGAGCAGTTCTTC. Protein product: CSVDDSYNEQFF.

The chain recombines TRBV9 with TRBJ2-5; possibly TRBD1 for D (6 bases). The CDR3 contains 14 residues. V lost 4 bases to trimming and J lost 5 bases, with 15 bases between them. CDR1 is SGDLS, CDR2 YYNGEE, per germline. DNA for the CDR3: TGTGCCAGCAGCCCCCAAGCAGGGGAGGAGACCCAGTACTTC. Protein product: CASSPQAGEETQYF. Filled out from reference TRBV9 and TRBJ2-5, the complete variable domain reads DSGVTQTPKHLITATGQRVTLRCSPRSGDLSVYWYQQSLDQGLQFLIQYYNGEERAKGNILERFSAQQFPDLHSELNLSSLELGDSALYFCASSPQAGEETQYFGPGTRLLVL.

The genes are TRBV11-2 and TRBJ1-1, with no clear D. The CDR3 loop spans 12 amino acids. The V end was cut by 4 bases, the J end by 9 bases, with 12 bases between. In germline, CDR1 is SGHAT, CDR2 FQNNGV. CDR3 sequence: CASSYLMEKAFF. For the CDR3, the DNA is TGTGCCAGCAGCTACCTAATGGAGAAAGCTTTCTTT. Supplemented by reference TRBV11-2 and TRBJ1-1, the full variable domain reads EAGVAQSPRYKIIEKRQSVAFWCNPISGHATLYWYQQILGQGPKLLIQFQNNGVVDDSQLPKDRFSAERLKGVDSTLKIQPAKLEDSAVYLCASSYLMEKAFFGQGTRLTVV.

The V and J genes are TRBV2 and TRBJ2-1; weak D call: TRBD2 (5 bases). The CDR3 totals 13 residues. V dropped 7 bases and J dropped 7 bases, with 14 bases sitting between them. CDR1 is SNHLY, CDR2 FYNNEI, per germline. The CDR3 DNA follows: TGTGCCAGCATCCGGGGTACACCGAATGAGCAGTTCTTC. It encodes CASIRGTPNEQFF.

As DNA, the CDR3 is TGTGCCAGCAGTCCCCAGCGGGGAAAAAAGGACGAGCAGTACTTC. Translation: CASSPQRGKKDEQYF. The gene calls are TRBV6-5 and TRBJ2-7, with 7 bases fitting TRBD2. The V segment lost 5 bases and the J segment 5 bases; nucleotides outside the gene matches: 12. Germline V gives CDR1 MNHEY, CDR2 SVGAGI. The CDR3 spans 15 residues.

This clone was seen just once. The J gene is TRBJ1-2, the V gene TRBV6-6; D gene uncertain. From germline, CDR1 is MNHNY and CDR2 SVGAGI (reference sequence). The CDR3 length is 16 residues. Trimming took 0 bases from V and 5 from J, leaving 16 bases between them. CDR3 bases: TGTGCCAGCAGTTACTCGAGGCCACGAGGCTTTTATGGCTACACCTTC. Protein: CASSYSRPRGFYGYTF.

The chain joins TRBV28 to TRBJ2-5; 12 bases map to TRBD1. Germline values: CDR1 MDHEN, CDR2 SYDVKM. The CDR3 has 18 residues. Trimming took 1 base from V and 5 from J; bases not matched to a gene: 11. CDR3 loop: CASSLYRDRGLSVETQYF. DNA for the CDR3: TGTGCCAGCAGTTTATACCGGGACAGGGGGCTTTCCGTGGAGACCCAGTACTTC. Complete variable domain (other parts from reference TRBV28 and TRBJ2-5): DVKVTQSSRYLVKRTGEKVFLECVQDMDHENMFWYRQDPGLGLRLIYFSYDVKMKEKGDIPEGYSVSREKKERFSLILESASTNQTSMYLCASSLYRDRGLSVETQYFGPGTRLLVL.

J is TRBJ2-5 and V is TRBV11-2; no definite D call. Trimming removed 5 bases at V and 2 bases at J, with 3 bases between. From germline, CDR1 is SGHAT and CDR2 FQNNGV. The CDR3 is 11 residues long. CDR3 nucleotide sequence: TGTGCCAGCAGCATACAAGAGACCCAGTACTTC. It specifies CASSIQETQYF.

V is TRBV11-2 and J is TRBJ2-7; 7 bases are a match to TRBD2. Trimming cost V 5 bases and J 7 bases; bases outside gene matches: 20. The CDR3 is 17 amino acids. The germline V gene encodes CDR1 SGHAT and CDR2 FQNNGV. The CDR3 loop reads CASSPSGGLRRIGEQYF. The CDR3, as DNA: TGTGCCAGCAGCCCATCGGGGGGATTACGAAGGATAGGAGAGCAGTACTTC.